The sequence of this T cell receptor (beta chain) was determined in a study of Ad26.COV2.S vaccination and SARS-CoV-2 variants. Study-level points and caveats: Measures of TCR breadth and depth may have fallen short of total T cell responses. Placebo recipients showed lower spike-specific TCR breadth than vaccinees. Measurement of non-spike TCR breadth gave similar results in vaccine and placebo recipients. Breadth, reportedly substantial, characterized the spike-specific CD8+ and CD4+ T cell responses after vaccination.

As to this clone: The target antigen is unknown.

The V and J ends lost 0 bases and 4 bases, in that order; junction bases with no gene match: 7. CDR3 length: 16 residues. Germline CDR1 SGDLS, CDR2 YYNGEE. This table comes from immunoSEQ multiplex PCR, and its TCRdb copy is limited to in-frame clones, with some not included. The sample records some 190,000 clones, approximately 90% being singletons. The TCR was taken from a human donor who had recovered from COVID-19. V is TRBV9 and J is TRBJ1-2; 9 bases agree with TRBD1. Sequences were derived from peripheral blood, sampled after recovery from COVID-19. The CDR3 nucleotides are TGTGCCAGCAGCGTAGACCTCACAGGGGGCGCCTATGGCTACACCTTC. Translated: CASSVDLTGGAYGYTF.